The count of the clone carrying this TCR beta chain is one. What it binds is unknown. The trim removed 5 bases at V and 2 bases at J, leaving 5 bases unmatched. The CDR3 has 15 amino acids. Per germline, CDR1 SGHTA and CDR2 FQGNSA. This sample stems from a study of cytomegalovirus exposure and HLA in healthy donors. Findings and caveats of the study: Some V segments, including TRBV6-2 and TRBV6-3, were excluded as indistinguishable. Productive rates of about 87% or about 30% were seen for most TCR beta V segments in an earlier analysis. Reports credit the classifier with highly specific, highly sensitive diagnosis of cytomegalovirus status.

With 60 Vbeta and 13 Jbeta primers, the PCR was carried out. Authors' analysis steps: Tens of millions of unique TCR beta chains, roughly 11 million of them shared, were counted by a later analysis. The table came from immunoSEQ multiplex PCR; TCRdb's copy has only in-frame clones and leaves some out. D and trimming were read from the DNA, whereas the V and J calls and clone size are those reported in that table. The table has fewer than 120,000 clones, around 84% seen once. The sample taken for sequencing was PBMCs. This TCR was recovered from a woman aged 30 to 39 in good health and CMV-seronegative. The chain joins TRBV7-2 to TRBJ2-7; 11 nucleotides agree with TRBD2. DNA for the CDR3: TGTGCCAGCAGCACCGGGACTAGCGGAGCCTACGAGCAGTACTTC. Translated, it gives CASSTGTSGAYEQYF.